This T cell receptor beta chain was identified in a study of blood T cell repertoires in COVID-19. Sequencing used immunoSEQ multiplex PCR; TCRdb keeps in-frame clones, though not all of them. The table records 150,000 or so clones, roughly 87% of them present only once. CDR3 length: 17 amino acids. The ends lost 0 bases at V and 0 bases at J; junction bases unmatched: 5. Germline V gene lookup returns CDR1 LGHDT and CDR2 YNNKEL (reference sequence). The sequence was collected from a man over 45 who had recovered from COVID-19. This sequence joins TRBV3-1 (or the pseudogene TRBV3-2) and TRBJ1-1, with 9 positions matching TRBD1. Sequencing was carried out using PBMCs or T cells enriched from blood (not recorded which). CDR3 sequence reads: CASSQETGTGMNTEAFF. The CDR3 coding sequence is TGTGCCAGCAGCCAAGAGACCGGGACAGGGATGAACACTGAAGCTTTCTTT.